The next 23 T cell receptor beta chains were all read from a single sample in a study of CD8+ T cells in alopecia areata. TCR sequencing used cDNA made by reverse transcription of extracted RNA. This table comes from immunoSEQ multiplex PCR, and its TCRdb copy is limited to in-frame clones, with some not included. This sample has approximately 120,000 clones, with roughly 50% found just once. Sequencing was done on a sample of NKG2D-low CD8+ T cells sorted from blood. These receptor sequences come from a human donor with alopecia areata.

This clone occurred a few times. The V call is TRBV19, the J call TRBJ1-1, with D hard to call. This CDR3 has 15 amino acids. Germline V CDR1 and CDR2: LNHDA, SQIVND (reference sequence). Between the trimmed V and J ends, which lost 4 bases and 10 bases, there was a span of 22 bases. This CDR3 is CASSTRPGQTLAAFF. In nucleotides, the CDR3 is TGTGCCAGTAGTACCCGCCCGGGTCAGACTCTTGCAGCTTTCTTT.

This sequence joins TRBV30 and TRBJ2-1; possible D gene TRBD1, 5 bases. This CDR3 contains 13 residues. Germline CDR1 and CDR2: GTSNPN and SVGIG (reference sequence). The V end lost 2 bases, the J end lost 8 bases, and 13 bases lay between the germline ends. This CDR3 reads CAWSPLDSYEQFF. CDR3 sequence (DNA): TGTGCCTGGAGTCCCCTAGACAGCTATGAGCAGTTCTTC.

The J gene is TRBJ1-1, the V gene TRBV4-3; 7 bases line up with TRBD1. The CDR3 is 15 amino acids. Germline-derived CDR1 and CDR2 are LGHNA and YSLEER. V lost 4 bases and J lost 10; bases outside the gene matches: 15. The DNA of the CDR3 is TGCGCCAGCAGCCTTAGGACCACAGGGGCCCCTTCAGCTTTCTTT. Translation gives CASSLRTTGAPSAFF.

In this sample, this clone turned up a few times. The chain's CDR3 is CSVEQGTSTDTQYF. The CDR3 nucleotides read TGCAGCGTAGAACAGGGGACTAGCACAGATACGCAGTATTTT. V gene TRBV29-1 combines with J gene TRBJ2-3; the D gene is possibly TRBD1 (7 bases). The CDR3 is made up of 14 amino acids. In germline, CDR1 is SQVTM, CDR2 ANQGSEA. Trimming shortened V by 6 bases and J by 0 bases, and 13 bases separated the two germline ends.

This chain connects TRBV4-3 to TRBJ2-7, with 7 bases fitting TRBD2. Germline-derived CDR1 and CDR2 are LGHNA and YSLEER. The CDR3 contains 15 residues. V lost 1 base and J lost 1; bases outside the gene matches: 4. DNA for the CDR3: TGCGCCAGCAGCCAAGGCGGGAGTCTGTCCTACGAGCAGTACTTC. The encoded protein is CASSQGGSLSYEQYF.

This chain connects TRBV29-1 to TRBJ2-7; D is ambiguous. The CDR3 runs 10 residues. Germline V gene sequence: CDR1 SQVTM, CDR2 ANQGSEA. V was cut by 6 bases and J by 6 bases, with 9 bases left in between. The CDR3 region is CSVETAEQYF. The DNA for the CDR3 is TGCAGCGTGGAAACAGCCGAGCAGTACTTC.

This chain uses TRBV4-1 with TRBJ2-3; maybe TRBD1 (6 bases). V dropped 2 bases and J dropped 4 bases, with 10 bases sitting between them. The germline V gene has CDR1 MGHRA and CDR2 YSYEKL. The CDR3 runs 14 residues. CDR3 DNA: TGCGCCAGCAGCCAACAGGGGATCGCAGATACGCAGTATTTT. Protein product: CASSQQGIADTQYF.

The chain combines TRBV27 with TRBJ2-7, with TRBD2 identical over 7 bases. CDR3 size: 13 residues. Trimming cost V 6 bases and J 6 bases; bases outside gene matches: 8. In germline, CDR1 is MNHEY, CDR2 SMNVEV (reference sequence). The CDR3 DNA reads TGTGCCAGCAGCTCCCAATGGGGGGGCGAGCAGTACTTC. Translating it yields CASSSQWGGEQYF.

The chain links TRBV6-5 to TRBJ2-3, with 10 bases lining up with TRBD2. This CDR3 spans 15 amino acids. CDR1 and CDR2 (germline): MNHEY, SVGAGI. The trim removed 7 bases at V and 0 bases at J, leaving 4 bases unmatched. CDR3 bases: TGTGCCAGCACCCCGACTAGCGGGAGCACAGATACGCAGTATTTT. This codes for CASTPTSGSTDTQYF.

This chain uses TRBV5-4 with TRBJ2-7; TRBD1 matches at 7 bases. Germline loops: CDR1 SGHNT, CDR2 YYREEE (reference sequence). V lost 4 bases and J lost 1; bases outside the gene matches: 2. The CDR3 runs 13 residues. The DNA for the CDR3 is TGTGCCAGCAGCAGGGGGCCATCCTACGAGCAGTACTTC. It yields the protein CASSRGPSYEQYF.

This clone was observed at least ten times. The chain combines TRBV15 with TRBJ2-3, with TRBD2 identical over 10 bases. V shed 5 bases, J shed 4 bases, and the junction held 6 bases outside the gene matches. The V gene's germline CDR1 is LNHNV and CDR2 YYDKDF (reference sequence). The CDR3 has 15 residues. In nucleotides, the CDR3 is TGTGCCACCAGCTTCACTAGCGGGGCCTCAGATACGCAGTATTTT. Translating gives CATSFTSGASDTQYF.

The chain combines TRBV4-1 with TRBJ2-6; TRBD2 aligns across 12 bases. The length of the CDR3 is 19 residues. Trimming cost V 4 bases and J 4 bases; bases outside gene matches: 11. Germline-derived CDR1 and CDR2 are MGHRA and YSYEKL. The CDR3 sequence: CASSPRLAGALAGANVLTF. The CDR3 DNA is TGCGCCAGCAGCCCGCGACTAGCGGGGGCTTTAGCGGGGGCCAACGTCCTGACTTTC.

This sequence joins TRBV5-1 and TRBJ2-1; perhaps TRBD2 as D (5 bases). Per germline, CDR1 SGHRS and CDR2 YFSETQ. Deletions cut 3 bases from V and 0 bases from J, with 13 bases between. The CDR3 consists of 16 residues. The CDR3 spells CASSSQRSSSYNEQFF. The CDR3 DNA is TGCGCCAGCAGCTCCCAGCGGTCGAGCTCCTACAATGAGCAGTTCTTC.

V gene TRBV29-1 combines with J gene TRBJ2-1, with 9 positions matching TRBD2. After removal of 4 bases from V and 4 bases from J, the junction contained 8 bases not matched to a gene. The CDR3 has 15 residues. Germline loops: CDR1 SQVTM, CDR2 ANQGSEA. The CDR3 DNA follows: TGCAGCGTTGTTTTGCGGGGGGGTACTTACAATGAGCAGTTCTTC. It is translated as CSVVLRGGTYNEQFF.

V is TRBV23-1 and J is TRBJ2-7, with D perhaps TRBD1 (6 bases). TRBV23-1 is an ORF, with its function uncertain. CDR3 length: 13 residues. V lost 7 bases to trimming and J lost 2 bases, with 12 bases between them. The DNA for the CDR3 is TGCGCCAGCACAAAGGGACACGCCTACGAGCAGTACTTC. Translating it yields CASTKGHAYEQYF.

The chain employs TRBV30 and TRBJ1-5, with TRBD1 matching over 8 bases. Germline trimming cut 5 bases from V and 3 bases from J; bases unmatched to any gene: 3. CDR3 length equals 13 residues. Germline V lookup: CDR1 GTSNPN, CDR2 SVGIG (reference sequence). DNA of the CDR3: TGTGCCTGGGCACAGGGGGACAATCAGCCCCAGCATTTT. Translating gives CAWAQGDNQPQHF.

The chain recombines TRBV29-1 with TRBJ2-3; possibly TRBD2 for D (7 bases). The V end was cut by 8 bases, the J end by 2 bases, with 17 bases between. The CDR3 is made up of 14 amino acids. The V gene's germline CDR1 is SQVTM and CDR2 ANQGSEA. The CDR3 here is CSSWGGPSTDTQYF. The CDR3 coding sequence is TGCAGCTCGTGGGGGGGGCCCTCCACAGATACGCAGTATTTT.

V is TRBV5-6 and J is TRBJ2-7; D remains ambiguous. CDR3 size: 11 residues. The V and J ends lost 3 bases and 3 bases respectively, with 4 bases between them. In germline, CDR1 is SGHDT, CDR2 YYEEEE. In DNA form, the CDR3 reads TGTGCCAGCAGCTCAAGCTACGAGCAGTACTTC. Translated, it gives CASSSSYEQYF.

The gene calls are TRBV5-1 and TRBJ1-5; D remains unclear. The germline V gene has CDR1 SGHRS and CDR2 YFSETQ. CDR3 size: 13 residues. V was cut by 3 bases and J by 6 bases, with 10 bases left in between. The CDR3 nucleotides are TGCGCCAGCAGCTCGGAGGGCCCTCAGCCCCAGCATTTT. The encoded protein is CASSSEGPQPQHF.

This chain links TRBV29-1 with TRBJ2-1; TRBD2 is a possible D gene (5 bases). Germline V gives CDR1 SQVTM, CDR2 ANQGSEA. The CDR3 contains 12 residues. Deletions cut 4 bases from V and 9 bases from J, with 13 bases between. This CDR3 is CSVAGNVGEQFF. Here the CDR3 DNA reads TGCAGCGTTGCCGGGAACGTGGGTGAGCAGTTCTTC.

Only one count was recorded for this clone. The rearrangement links TRBV27 to TRBJ1-1; 7 nucleotides agree with TRBD1. The CDR3 is made up of 12 amino acids. V gave up 8 bases and J gave up 5 bases; unmatched junction bases: 5. CDR1 is MNHEY and CDR2 is SMNVEV in the germline V gene (reference sequence). The CDR3 DNA sequence: TGTGCCAGCCGAACAGGGGATACTGAAGCTTTCTTT. Translating it yields CASRTGDTEAFF.

The chain is built from TRBV29-1 and TRBJ2-2, with D uncertain. CDR3 size: 11 residues. The V gene's germline CDR1 is SQVTM and CDR2 ANQGSEA. Between the trimmed V and J ends, which lost 7 bases and 3 bases, there was a span of 6 bases. The CDR3 region is CSAEDTGELFF. CDR3 bases: TGCAGCGCAGAGGACACCGGGGAGCTGTTTTTT.

The chain has TRBV30 and TRBJ1-1; a weak D match, TRBD1 (6 bases). With 5 bases removed from V and 3 bases from J, the gap between germline ends came to 13 bases. The germline gives CDR1 GTSNPN, CDR2 SVGIG (reference sequence). The CDR3 totals 13 residues. The CDR3 nucleotides are TGTGCCTGGGGTACAGGGATCGACACTGAAGCTTTCTTT. It is translated as CAWGTGIDTEAFF.